These T cell receptor beta chains were read from a single sample in a study of blood T cell repertoires in COVID-19. Generated by immunoSEQ multiplex PCR, the TCRdb table keeps only in-frame clones and is missing some. Here the sample spans 100,000 to 150,000 clones, roughly nine tenths being singletons. The sample was peripheral blood. The receptors derive from a man in his fifties or sixties with COVID-19, enrolled during active disease. Both conserved end residues are trimmed from each CDR3. The order of the fields is CDR3 protein, clone size, J gene, V gene. Clone size, where shown, is once, few, many, or a class for clones that have expanded.

CDR3: ASSIVGGVGQPQH; size: once; J: TRBJ1-5; V: TRBV19
CDR3: ASSLAFRGNYVYEQY; size: NA; J: TRBJ2-7; V: TRBV5-1
CDR3: ASSSGGYEQY; size: NA; J: TRBJ2-7; V: TRBV3-1/TRBV3-2
CDR3: ASSSWDFFPWPGELF; size: NA; J: TRBJ2-2; V: TRBV28
CDR3: ASSGHLPDTQY; size: NA; J: TRBJ2-3; V: TRBV19
CDR3: ASREAGQGNSGNTIY; size: once; J: TRBJ1-3; V: TRBV5-4
CDR3: ASSLAVSYEQY; size: NA; J: TRBJ2-7; V: TRBV27
CDR3: ASSLDEGTEAF; size: NA; J: TRBJ1-1; V: TRBV7-9
CDR3: ASSPRGGSNQPQH; size: NA; J: TRBJ1-5; V: TRBV18
CDR3: ASSLANDREAF; size: NA; J: TRBJ1-1; V: TRBV12-3/TRBV12-4